One and the same sample provided the 3 T cell receptor beta chains below, sequenced in a study of T cells expressing NK-cell markers. TCRdb re-called the 5' RACE reads and catalogs CDR3 proteins one per entry, DNA excluded. The clone table shows some 150,000 distinct CDR3 sequences, with the ten largest holding 37%. Specimen: blood T cells: a sorted CD56 or NKG2C T cell subset, CD4+ or CD8+ T cells, or bulk PBMC T cells (not recorded which). The receptors stem from a woman aged 50 to 60 in good health.

The chain combines TRBV7-9 with TRBJ2-1; TCRdb indicates TRBD2, and absent DNA this call remains unverified. The CDR3 consists of 17 residues. Germline-derived CDR1 and CDR2 are SEHNR and FQNEAQ (reference sequence). The CDR3 loop reads CASSGLAAPSSYNEQFF.

This chain uses TRBV6-5 with TRBJ2-1; TCRdb names TRBD2, which stays unverified in the absence of DNA. Germline V lookup: CDR1 MNHEY, CDR2 SVGAGI. This CDR3 comprises 14 residues. The CDR3 region is CATRWGGRASEQFF.

The V and J genes are TRBV11-2 and TRBJ2-5; TCRdb's assignment of TRBD1 cannot be checked, as there is no DNA. Germline V CDR1 and CDR2: SGHAT, FQNNGV. This CDR3 region has 14 residues. CDR3: CASSPSTAQETQYF.